This entry lists 29 T cell receptor beta chains sequenced from one sample in a study of CXCR3-negative and CXCR3-positive naive CD8 T cells. Preparation of TRB cDNA libraries relied on 5' RACE carrying UMI labels. TCRdb re-called the 5' RACE reads, yielding one record per CDR3 amino acid sequence without DNA. Recorded for this sample: 45,000 to 70,000 distinct CDR3 sequences. Sequenced: memory CD8+ T cells from blood. The source is a human donor in good health. Some clones in this sample may be carry-over from other donors' samples.

The chain links TRBV29-1 to TRBJ2-2. Germline values: CDR1 SQVTM, CDR2 ANQGSEA. This CDR3 is 13 amino acids long. CDR3: CSVEDFNTGELFF.

The chain joins TRBV29-1 to TRBJ2-7; TCRdb proposes TRBD2, but this gene call is untestable without DNA. The CDR3 has 15 amino acids. The germline V gene encodes CDR1 SQVTM and CDR2 ANQGSEA. Here the CDR3 reads CSVEARGSLTYEQYF.

The genes are TRBV7-9 and TRBJ2-7; TCRdb indicates TRBD1, and absent DNA this call remains unverified. This CDR3 is built from 13 residues. Germline-derived CDR1 and CDR2 are SEHNR and FQNEAQ (reference sequence). The CDR3 loop reads CASSGDRGYEQYF. Drawing the rest from reference TRBV7-9 and TRBJ2-7, the complete variable domain is DTGVSQNPRHKITKRGQNVTFRCDPISEHNRLYWYRQTLGQGPEFLTYFQNEAQLEKSRLLSDRFSAERPKGSFSTLEIQRTEQGDSAMYLCASSGDRGYEQYFGPGTRLTVT.

This chain joins TRBV7-9 and TRBJ2-5; the D call of TRBD2 rests on TCRdb alone, since no DNA is present to check it. Germline V gives CDR1 SEHNR, CDR2 FQNEAQ (reference sequence). CDR3 length equals 18 residues. CDR3: CASSFGARQFERQETQYF.

The rearrangement links TRBV12-3 or TRBV12-4 to TRBJ2-3; lacking DNA, the TRBD2 call made by TCRdb goes unchecked. CDR3 length: 17 residues. The CDR3 sequence is CASSLALTGPLTDTQYF.

This chain joins TRBV11-3 and TRBJ2-2; with no DNA, the TCRdb D assignment of TRBD1 cannot be verified. Germline V lookup: CDR1 SGHNT, CDR2 YENEEA. The CDR3 is 17 amino acids. Here the CDR3 reads CASSSGGTGFDTGELFF.

J is TRBJ2-1 and V is TRBV20-1. Germline V gives CDR1 DFQATT, CDR2 SNEGSKA (reference sequence). The CDR3 extends over 14 amino acids. The CDR3 here is CSARDVLAYNEQFF.

The rearrangement uses TRBV28 and TRBJ1-1. CDR3 length: 14 amino acids. Germline V gene sequence: CDR1 MDHEN, CDR2 SYDVKM. The CDR3 reads CASSFEGLNTEAFF.

The chain carries TRBV9 and TRBJ2-2; TCRdb calls TRBD1, which cannot be checked without DNA. The germline V gene has CDR1 SGDLS and CDR2 YYNGEE. The CDR3 is 16 amino acids. CDR3 region: CASSPRDRGFAGELFF. The full variable domain, its missing parts supplied by reference TRBV9 and TRBJ2-2, is DSGVTQTPKHLITATGQRVTLRCSPRSGDLSVYWYQQSLDQGLQFLIQYYNGEERAKGNILERFSAQQFPDLHSELNLSSLELGDSALYFCASSPRDRGFAGELFFGEGSRLTVL.

The chain joins TRBV5-1 to TRBJ2-3; TCRdb reports TRBD2, a call that lacks DNA to check it against. The CDR3 consists of 16 residues. Germline loops: CDR1 SGHRS, CDR2 YFSETQ. CDR3: CASSLVFQEGTDTQYF.

The chain employs TRBV7-9 and TRBJ2-1; TCRdb lists TRBD1, though no DNA is available to test this call. This CDR3 comprises 16 residues. Germline CDR1 is SEHNR and CDR2 is FQNEAQ (reference sequence). CDR3 sequence: CASSLFWTELYNEQFF.

The chain joins TRBV25-1 to TRBJ2-7; lacking DNA, the TRBD1 call made by TCRdb goes unchecked. Germline values: CDR1 MGHDK, CDR2 SYGVNS. This CDR3 comprises 12 residues. CDR3 residues: CASSDPGNEQYF.

The genes are TRBV5-1 and TRBJ2-7; TCRdb lists TRBD1, though no DNA is available to test this call. CDR1 and CDR2 from the germline V gene are SGHRS and YFSETQ. CDR3 length: 15 amino acids. The CDR3 sequence: CASSQDRGPSYEQYF.

The chain combines TRBV29-1 with TRBJ2-7; TCRdb calls TRBD2, which cannot be checked without DNA. Germline V gives CDR1 SQVTM, CDR2 ANQGSEA. This CDR3 has 15 amino acids. CDR3 in amino acids: CSVEGLAGGTYEQYF.

V and J are TRBV29-1 and TRBJ2-2; TCRdb proposes TRBD1, but this gene call is untestable without DNA. This CDR3 spans 14 amino acids. The V gene's germline CDR1 is SQVTM and CDR2 ANQGSEA. The CDR3 loop is CSVSGAWGSGELFF.

Measured by frequency, this clonotype is hyperexpanded. The chain carries TRBV7-8 and TRBJ2-1; there is no DNA to check the TCRdb D call of TRBD2. Per the germline V gene, CDR1 is SGHVS and CDR2 is FQNEAQ. The CDR3 is made up of 16 amino acids. The chain's CDR3 is CASSVPGTSVVNEQFF. The full variable domain, with the rest looked up from reference TRBV7-8 and TRBJ2-1, is GAGVSQSPRYKVAKRGQDVALRCDPISGHVSLFWYQQALGQGPEFLTYFQNEAQLDKSGLPSDRFFAERPEGSVSTLKIQRTQQEDSAVYLCASSVPGTSVVNEQFFGPGTRLTVL.

This chain uses TRBV28 with TRBJ2-7; TCRdb's D gene call, TRBD2, goes unchecked for lack of DNA. Per the germline V gene, CDR1 is MDHEN and CDR2 is SYDVKM. CDR3 length: 13 amino acids. The CDR3 reads CASSSRLSYEQYF.

This rearrangement joins TRBV28 to TRBJ1-5; TCRdb lists TRBD1, though no DNA is available to test this call. CDR1 and CDR2 from the germline V gene are MDHEN and SYDVKM. This CDR3 is 15 amino acids long. The CDR3 sequence: CASSFVGASNQPQHF.

This chain uses TRBV6-2 or TRBV6-3 with TRBJ1-1; the D gene TCRdb calls, TRBD1, cannot be checked with no DNA. This CDR3 is built from 13 residues. Germline CDR1 and CDR2: MNHEY and SVGEGT. CDR3 protein: CASSEGGGTEAFF.

This chain uses TRBV28 with TRBJ1-2; lacking DNA, the TRBD1 call made by TCRdb goes unchecked. This CDR3 has 13 residues. The germline V gene encodes CDR1 MDHEN and CDR2 SYDVKM. CDR3 sequence: CASSVTGSYGYTF.

CDR3 region: CSVEDYQGWDTEAFF. This chain connects TRBV29-1 to TRBJ1-1; TCRdb proposes TRBD1, but this gene call is untestable without DNA. The CDR3 totals 15 residues. Germline values: CDR1 SQVTM, CDR2 ANQGSEA. The whole variable domain, remainder taken from reference TRBV29-1 and TRBJ1-1, is SAVISQKPSRDICQRGTSLTIQCQVDSQVTMMFWYRQQPGQSLTLIATANQGSEATYESGFVIDKFPISRPNLTFSTLTVSNMSPEDSSIYLCSVEDYQGWDTEAFFGQGTRLTVV.

This sequence joins TRBV14 and TRBJ2-7. Germline lookup yields CDR1 SGHDN and CDR2 FVKESK. The CDR3 totals 13 residues. The CDR3 sequence is CASSQVMTHEQYF.

This chain links TRBV7-2 with TRBJ2-1. The CDR3 covers 11 residues. The germline CDR1 and CDR2 sequences are SGHTA and FQGNSA. The CDR3 loop is CASSLVDEQFF.

The gene calls are TRBV5-8 and TRBJ1-2. Germline V gene lookup returns CDR1 SGHTS and CDR2 YDEGEE. There are 13 residues in the CDR3. The chain's CDR3 is CASSLGVNYGYTF.

The V gene is TRBV7-9, the J gene TRBJ1-2. The CDR3 loop spans 12 amino acids. Germline assignment: CDR1 SEHNR and CDR2 FQNEAQ (reference sequence). Here the CDR3 reads CASSLVSYGYTF.

The gene calls are TRBV7-9 and TRBJ2-3; TCRdb's D gene call, TRBD2, goes unchecked for lack of DNA. Germline values: CDR1 SEHNR, CDR2 FQNEAQ (reference sequence). The CDR3 loop spans 15 amino acids. CDR3 sequence: CASSPSGGLRDTQYF.

The chain joins TRBV13 to TRBJ1-2; lacking DNA, the TRBD1 call made by TCRdb goes unchecked. The CDR3 loop spans 15 amino acids. Looked up from germline, CDR1 is PRHDT and CDR2 is FYEKMQ (reference sequence). The CDR3 loop is CASSAWDTYGSGYTF.

This CDR3 reads CSGQGSSYEQYF. The gene calls are TRBV29-1 and TRBJ2-7; the D gene TCRdb calls, TRBD1, cannot be checked with no DNA. There are 12 residues in the CDR3. In germline, CDR1 is SQVTM, CDR2 ANQGSEA.

V and J are TRBV20-1 and TRBJ2-1. The CDR3 sequence is 16 residues long. Germline V lookup: CDR1 DFQATT, CDR2 SNEGSKA (reference sequence). This chain's CDR3 is CSARSDLTGAYNEQFF.